This TCR beta chain was documented in a study of cytomegalovirus exposure and HLA in healthy donors. Whole-study findings and limits: 150 or so TCR beta chains were listed as cytomegalovirus-associated. TCR clusters originating in the first cohort tended to co-occur in the roughly 120 validation repertoires, according to a later analysis. Published work reported that the classifier diagnosed cytomegalovirus status with high specificity and sensitivity.

TCRdb's table, derived via immunoSEQ multiplex PCR, lists solely in-frame clones and lacks some. The data hold about 98,000 clones, with less than 90% observed a single time. The V gene end was trimmed by 1 base and the J gene end by 7 bases; junction bases not matched to a gene: 3. Per the germline V gene, CDR1 is LGHNA and CDR2 is YSLEER. This CDR3 has 14 residues. As to this clone: Its antigen is not known.

The V and J genes are TRBV4-3 and TRBJ1-4, with TRBD1 matching over 7 bases. The sample comprised PBMCs. The TCR originated in a young man in good health and CMV-seropositive. The CDR3 sequence is CASSQGQGGEKLFF. As DNA, the CDR3 is TGCGCCAGCAGCCAAGGACAGGGAGGTGAAAAACTGTTTTTT.